This T cell receptor (beta chain) is from a study of regulatory T cells in long-lasting Graves disease. The time point was: persistent/refractory GD, antithyroid drugs over 5 years with positive TRAb. Isolated PBMC RNA provided the starting material for the TCR library. The TCR beta library used iRepertoire HTBI primers with Arm-PCR amplification of CDR3. MiXCR, applied by TCRdb to the multiplex PCR reads, yields one record per CDR3 protein. The sample shows approximately 690,000 distinct CDR3 sequences, 25% to 35% of them seen only once. This clonotype appeared a few times. The V and J ends lost 1 base and 11 bases respectively, with 8 bases between them. The CDR3 is 11 amino acids. Germline V lookup: CDR1 MNHEY, CDR2 SVGEGT.

The chain joins TRBV6-2 or TRBV6-3 to TRBJ1-1; D perhaps matches TRBD1 (5 bases). Sequences were derived from peripheral blood mononuclear cells (PBMCs), sampled when the disease was refractory, from a patient treated with antithyroid drugs. The sequence was collected from a female donor with Graves disease. For the CDR3, the DNA is TGTGCCAGCAGTTACTGGGACTTGGCTTTCTTT. Residues: CASSYWDLAFF.